This T cell receptor beta chain is drawn from a study of T cells after posttransplantation cyclophosphamide. Study-level results: TRB overlap between skin or GI tissue T cells and blood was limited. Later blood repertoires were often dominated by clones from the donor CD8+ memory compartment.

Sequencing used immunoSEQ multiplex PCR; TCRdb keeps in-frame clones, though not all of them. The sample has several thousand clones, 65% to 75% seen once. This CDR3 is built from 12 residues. Trimming pared 3 bases from V and 5 bases from J, leaving 8 bases between. Germline assignment: CDR1 SGDLS and CDR2 YYNGEE. About this clone itself: The antigen is undetermined.

The chain employs TRBV9 and TRBJ2-5, with D uncertain. This TCR derives from a man in his forties or fifties. The material sequenced was memory CD8+ T cells sorted from blood. The CDR3 protein is CASSDDSETQYF. CDR3 nucleotide sequence: TGTGCCAGCAGCGATGACTCTGAGACCCAGTACTTC.